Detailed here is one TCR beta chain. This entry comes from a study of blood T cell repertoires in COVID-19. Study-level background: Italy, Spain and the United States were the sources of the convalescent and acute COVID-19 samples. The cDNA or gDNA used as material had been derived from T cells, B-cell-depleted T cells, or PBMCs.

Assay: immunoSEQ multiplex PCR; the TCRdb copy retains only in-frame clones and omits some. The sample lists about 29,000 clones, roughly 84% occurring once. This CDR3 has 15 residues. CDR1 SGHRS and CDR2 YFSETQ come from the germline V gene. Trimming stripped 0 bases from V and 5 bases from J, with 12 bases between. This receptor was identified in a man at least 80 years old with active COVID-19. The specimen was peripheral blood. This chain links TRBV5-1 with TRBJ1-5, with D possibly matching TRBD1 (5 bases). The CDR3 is CASSLEGRVDQPQHF. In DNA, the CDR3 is TGCGCCAGCAGCTTGGAAGGCAGGGTCGATCAGCCCCAGCATTTT.